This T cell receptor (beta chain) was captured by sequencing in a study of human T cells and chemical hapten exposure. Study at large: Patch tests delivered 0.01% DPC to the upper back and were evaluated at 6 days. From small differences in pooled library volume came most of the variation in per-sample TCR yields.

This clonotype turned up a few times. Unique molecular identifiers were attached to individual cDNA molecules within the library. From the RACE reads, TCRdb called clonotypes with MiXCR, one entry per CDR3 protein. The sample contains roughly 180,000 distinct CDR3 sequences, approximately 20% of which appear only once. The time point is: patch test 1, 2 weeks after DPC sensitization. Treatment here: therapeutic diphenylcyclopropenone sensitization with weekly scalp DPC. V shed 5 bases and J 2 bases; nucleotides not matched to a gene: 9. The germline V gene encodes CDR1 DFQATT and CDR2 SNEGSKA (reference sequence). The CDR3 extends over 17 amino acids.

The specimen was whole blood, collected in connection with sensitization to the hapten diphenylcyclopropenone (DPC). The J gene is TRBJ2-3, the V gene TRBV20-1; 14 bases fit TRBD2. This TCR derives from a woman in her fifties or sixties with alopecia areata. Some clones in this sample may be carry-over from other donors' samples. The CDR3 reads CSAGTSGSSVSTDTQYF. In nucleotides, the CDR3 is TGCAGTGCTGGGACTAGCGGGAGCTCTGTTTCCACAGATACGCAGTATTTT.